This T cell receptor (beta chain) was sequenced for a study of Graves' ophthalmopathy and Graves' hyperthyroidism (dated by TCRdb to 2017 to 2018). For context, the study as a whole: Hyperthyroidism was defined as stable when no progression to ophthalmopathy occurred within 18 months of follow-up. An independent validation cohort comprised some 18 hyperthyroidism patients and 15 to 17 patients who later progressed from hyperthyroidism to ophthalmopathy. The study used signatures of the TCR beta repertoire to tell Graves' ophthalmopathy apart from Graves' hyperthyroidism and to predict which patients would progress to ophthalmopathy. To explore V-J signatures distinguishing ophthalmopathy from hyperthyroidism, a discovery set of 100 patients (fewer than 45 ophthalmopathy, around 55 stable hyperthyroidism) was enrolled. In total, 135 blood samples were TCR-sequenced: 40 to 45 ophthalmopathy, approximately 80 hyperthyroidism and roughly 17 hyperthyroidism-to-ophthalmopathy patients. In roughly six hyperthyroidism patients, T-cell repertoires of thyroid tissue and blood were compared. Following sample collection, hyperthyroidism patients were given methimazole at a starting dose of 30 mg daily, and ophthalmopathy patients were given high-dose intravenous methylprednisolone. The paper's findings and limits, for the study overall: In validation, the model predicted ophthalmopathy progression with more than 70% sensitivity and 72.22% specificity; eleven to twelve predicted patients were CT-confirmed with GO in a median of around 6 months. No statistical method was used to set the sample size in advance, and the investigators knew which group each participant was assigned to. Among expanded thyroid clonotypes with frequency above 0.001, most also showed up in blood, which suggests that blood repertoires may reflect the thyroid immune response. Ophthalmopathy was separated from stable hyperthyroidism by the 13-signature model with just under 90% sensitivity and less than 82% specificity in cross-validation and with 80%/75% in the test set.

For repertoire sequencing, the TCR beta CDR3 regions were amplified from RNA transcripts. The first round was an RT-PCR using HTBI primers with the Qiagen OneStep RT-PCR kit, and this first round was followed by a second-round multiplex PCR, then size selection and purification. Sequencing of the libraries was carried out on an Illumina HiSeq2000 in paired-end mode with 100 bp reads. Under the source paper's analysis protocol: SOAPnuke was used to process the reads, throwing out any read that had adapters, had uncalled bases, had a mean Phred below 15, or lacked an exact constant-primer or identifier match. High-quality paired reads were merged with COPE v1.2.5. Clonotypes were defined as unique nucleotide sequences and were aligned to IMGT TRB V, D and J references using MiTCR v1.1. The analysis was limited to V-J combinations with a frequency above 0.0001, which together covered more than 98% of repertoires. For each V-J combination, a TCR clonal expansion and chaos score was defined as F50 clonal expansion divided by the chaos observed in the TCRdist matrix. Welch's t-statistics and random forest were used to narrow the features down to 13 V-J combinations, which were then fed into a naive Bayes classifier. Thyroid-blood repertoire similarity was quantified with the Morisita-Horn index. TCRdb reanalyzed the raw reads on its own, using fastp at Q25 for trimming and MiXCR for clone calling, and kept in-frame beta chains. Identical CDR3 proteins give one entry, which carries the most common genes and DNA. TCRdb's processing, not the authors', yielded these V and J calls. A total of over a million distinct CDR3 sequences appear in this sample, about 40% of them only once. Of the sample, 11% falls within the top ten clones.

A note on this clonotype: It has no known antigen specificity. One base away there is no much larger clone; base qualities are not given.

The hyperthyroidism patients were 18 to 65 years old and newly diagnosed, with a disease duration of less than 2 months. Patients were excluded if they had other autoimmune diseases, uncontrolled infections, pregnancy or lactation. Diagnosis relied on clinical symptoms, serum thyroxine, TRAb, thyroid ultrasound and orbital computed tomography. Total RNA was extracted using Trizol reagent, and RNA quality was checked on an Agilent 2100 Bioanalyzer. The sample taken for sequencing was peripheral blood or thyroid tissue (not recorded which). The receptor was isolated from an adult man with Graves' hyperthyroidism.

CDR3 region: CASSQGLDSSYEQYF. The DNA sequence reads TGTGCCAGCAGCCAGGGGCTGGATAGCTCCTACGAGCAGTACTTC. This sequence uses TRBV7-2 and TRBJ2-7, with TRBD1 tentatively as D gene (6 bases match). V loses 5 bases of germline sequence and J loses 0 bases, and the interval between the two ends is 14 bases. Including the terminal cysteine and phenylalanine, the CDR3 comprises 15 residues. Only CDR3 DNA remains: 45 bases, in frame from the first base. The germline V gene gives CDR1 as SGHTA and CDR2 as FQGNSA. This CDR3, with the reference TRBV7-2 and TRBJ2-7 proteins standing in past its ends, gives the full variable domain GAGVSQSPSNKVTEKGKDVELRCDPISGHTALYWYRQSLGQGLEFLIYFQGNSAPDKSGLPSDRFSAERTGGSVSTLTIQRTQQEDSAVYLCASSQGLDSSYEQYFGPGTRLTVT.